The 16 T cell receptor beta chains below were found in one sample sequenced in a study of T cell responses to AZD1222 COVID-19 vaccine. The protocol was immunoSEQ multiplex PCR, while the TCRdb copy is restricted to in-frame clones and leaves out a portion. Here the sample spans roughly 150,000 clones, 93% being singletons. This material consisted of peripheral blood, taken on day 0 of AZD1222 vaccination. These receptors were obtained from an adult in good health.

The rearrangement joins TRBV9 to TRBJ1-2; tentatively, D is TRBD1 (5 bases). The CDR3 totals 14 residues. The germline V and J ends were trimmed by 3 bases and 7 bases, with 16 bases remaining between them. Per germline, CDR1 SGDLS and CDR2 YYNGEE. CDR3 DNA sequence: TGTGCCAGCAGCGGGCGGGGGGTTAGGGCTGGCTACACCTTC. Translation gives CASSGRGVRAGYTF.

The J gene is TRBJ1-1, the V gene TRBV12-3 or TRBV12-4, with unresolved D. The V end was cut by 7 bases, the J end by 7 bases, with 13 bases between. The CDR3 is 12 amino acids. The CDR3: CASTFGLNEAFF. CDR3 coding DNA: TGTGCCAGCACCTTCGGTCTAAATGAAGCTTTCTTT.

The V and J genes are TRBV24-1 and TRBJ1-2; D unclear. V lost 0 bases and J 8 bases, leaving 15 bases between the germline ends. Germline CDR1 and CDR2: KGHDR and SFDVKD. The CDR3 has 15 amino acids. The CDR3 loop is CATSDLHLLDGGYTF. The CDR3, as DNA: TGTGCCACCAGTGATTTGCACCTTTTGGACGGGGGCTACACCTTC.

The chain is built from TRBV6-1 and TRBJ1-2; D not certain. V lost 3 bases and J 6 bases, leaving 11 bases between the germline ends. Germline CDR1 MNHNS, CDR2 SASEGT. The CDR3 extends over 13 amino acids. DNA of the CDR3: TGTGCCAGCAGTGATAGCCAGGCCCATGGCTACACCTTC. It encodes CASSDSQAHGYTF.

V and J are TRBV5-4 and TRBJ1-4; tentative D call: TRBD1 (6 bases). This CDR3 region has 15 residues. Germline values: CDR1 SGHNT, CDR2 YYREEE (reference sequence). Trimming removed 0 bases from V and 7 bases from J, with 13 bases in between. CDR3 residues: CASSLGSGAAEKLFF. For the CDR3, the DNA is TGTGCCAGCAGCTTGGGGTCAGGGGCGGCTGAAAAACTGTTTTTT.

The CDR3 DNA follows: TGTGCCAGTTCCCCAGCGACCGACGGGGCCCAGTACTTC. It codes for CASSPATDGAQYF. The chain combines TRBV19 with TRBJ2-5; the D gene is possibly TRBD2 (5 bases). CDR3 size: 13 residues. The ends were cut back, 8 bases at V and 9 bases at J, with 19 bases in the middle. Germline V lookup: CDR1 LNHDA, CDR2 SQIVND (reference sequence).

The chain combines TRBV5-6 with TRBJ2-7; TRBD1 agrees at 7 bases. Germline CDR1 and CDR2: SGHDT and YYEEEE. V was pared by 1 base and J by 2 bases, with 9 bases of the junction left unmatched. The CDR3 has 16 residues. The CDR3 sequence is CASSLPWTGIPYEQYF. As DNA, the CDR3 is TGTGCCAGCAGCTTGCCCTGGACAGGTATTCCCTACGAGCAGTACTTC.

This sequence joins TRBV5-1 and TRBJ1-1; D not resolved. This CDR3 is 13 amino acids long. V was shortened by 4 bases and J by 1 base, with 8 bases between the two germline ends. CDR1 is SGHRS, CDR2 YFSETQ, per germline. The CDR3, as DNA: TGCGCCAGCAGCCAAGACACGAACACTGAAGCTTTCTTT. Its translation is CASSQDTNTEAFF. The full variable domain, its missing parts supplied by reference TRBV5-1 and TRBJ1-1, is KAGVTQTPRYLIKTRGQQVTLSCSPISGHRSVSWYQQTPGQGLQFLFEYFSETQRNKGNFPGRFSGRQFSNSRSEMNVSTLELGDSALYLCASSQDTNTEAFFGQGTRLTVV.

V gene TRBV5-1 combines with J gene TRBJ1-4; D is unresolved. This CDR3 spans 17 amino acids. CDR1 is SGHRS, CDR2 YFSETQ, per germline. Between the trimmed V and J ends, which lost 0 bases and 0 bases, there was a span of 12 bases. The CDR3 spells CASSLGRLTATNEKLFF. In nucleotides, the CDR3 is TGCGCCAGCAGCTTGGGCAGACTCACTGCAACTAATGAAAAACTGTTTTTT.

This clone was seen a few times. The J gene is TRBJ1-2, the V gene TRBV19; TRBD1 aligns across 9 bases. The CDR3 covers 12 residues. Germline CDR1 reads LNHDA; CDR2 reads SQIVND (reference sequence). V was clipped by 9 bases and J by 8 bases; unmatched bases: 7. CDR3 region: CASLDRGYGYTF. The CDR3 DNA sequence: TGTGCCAGCCTGGACAGGGGTTACGGCTACACCTTC.

As DNA, the CDR3 is TGTGCCAGCAGCCGCAACACTGAAGCTTTCTTT. As protein: CASSRNTEAFF. This sequence joins TRBV11-2 and TRBJ1-1; D gene uncertain. Trimming cost V 5 bases and J 2 bases, with 3 bases left between them. This CDR3 has 11 amino acids. In germline, CDR1 is SGHAT, CDR2 FQNNGV. The variable domain in full, completed from reference TRBV11-2 and TRBJ1-1, reads EAGVAQSPRYKIIEKRQSVAFWCNPISGHATLYWYQQILGQGPKLLIQFQNNGVVDDSQLPKDRFSAERLKGVDSTLKIQPAKLEDSAVYLCASSRNTEAFFGQGTRLTVV.

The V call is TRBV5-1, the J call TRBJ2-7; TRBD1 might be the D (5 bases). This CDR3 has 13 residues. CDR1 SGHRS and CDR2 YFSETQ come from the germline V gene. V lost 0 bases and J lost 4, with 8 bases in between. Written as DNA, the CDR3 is TGCGCCAGCAGCTTGGTATCAGGGTACGAGCAGTACTTC. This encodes CASSLVSGYEQYF.

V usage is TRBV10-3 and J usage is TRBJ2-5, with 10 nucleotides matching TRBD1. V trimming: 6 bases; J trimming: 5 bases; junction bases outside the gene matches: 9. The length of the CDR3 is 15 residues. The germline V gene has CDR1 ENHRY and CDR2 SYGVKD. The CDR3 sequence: CAIRRQGASEETQYF. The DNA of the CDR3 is TGTGCCATCAGACGACAGGGGGCGTCGGAGGAGACCCAGTACTTC.

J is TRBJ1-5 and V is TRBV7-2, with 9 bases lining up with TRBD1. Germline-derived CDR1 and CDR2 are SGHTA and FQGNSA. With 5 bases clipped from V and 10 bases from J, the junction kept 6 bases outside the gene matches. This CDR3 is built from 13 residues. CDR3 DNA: TGTGCCAGCAGCCCCGGACAGGGGAGACCCCAGCATTTT. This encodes CASSPGQGRPQHF.

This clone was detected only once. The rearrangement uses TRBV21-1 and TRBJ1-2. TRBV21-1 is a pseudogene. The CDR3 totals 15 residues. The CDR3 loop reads CASSKVAAVDYGYTF. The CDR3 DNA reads TGTGCCAGCAGCAAAGTGGCAGCCGTCGACTATGGCTACACCTTC.

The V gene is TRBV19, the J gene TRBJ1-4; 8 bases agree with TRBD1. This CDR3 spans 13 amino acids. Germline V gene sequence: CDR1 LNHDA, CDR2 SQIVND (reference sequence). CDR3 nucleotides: TGTGCAGGACAGGGCACCGACGCTGAAAAACTGTTTTTT. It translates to CAGQGTDAEKLFF.